Each of the 10 T cell receptor beta chains below was sequenced from the same sample in a study of shared clonotypes between healthy human individuals. The table came from immunoSEQ multiplex PCR; TCRdb's copy has only in-frame clones and leaves some out. The table records roughly 2.2 million clones, over 85% of them present only once. Sequenced material: naive CD4+ T cells from PBMCs. Indicated subset: CD45RA+ positively selected. These receptors were taken from a young man in good health. Some clones in this sample may be carry-over from other donors' samples.

V and J are TRBV28 and TRBJ2-6; D unclear. Germline CDR1 and CDR2: MDHEN and SYDVKM. The CDR3 runs 16 residues. The V gene lost 5 bases and the J gene lost 3 bases, with 14 bases spanning the gap. The CDR3, as DNA: TGTGCCAGCAGTCCGGACCGTTCTGGTGGGGCCAACGTCCTGACTTTC. Its translation is CASSPDRSGGANVLTF. The full variable domain, completed using reference TRBV28 and TRBJ2-6, is DVKVTQSSRYLVKRTGEKVFLECVQDMDHENMFWYRQDPGLGLRLIYFSYDVKMKEKGDIPEGYSVSREKKERFSLILESASTNQTSMYLCASSPDRSGGANVLTFGAGSRLTVL.

The chain recombines TRBV7-2 with TRBJ2-5, with 10 bases fitting TRBD2. CDR1 and CDR2 from the germline V gene are SGHTA and FQGNSA. The CDR3 is 16 residues long. Germline trimming cut 5 bases from V and 2 bases from J; bases unmatched to any gene: 8. The CDR3 loop is CASSRTGTSVQETQYF. The CDR3 nucleotides read TGTGCCAGCAGCCGAACCGGGACTAGCGTACAAGAGACCCAGTACTTC.

V and J are TRBV7-2 and TRBJ2-5, with 12 bases that match TRBD2. This CDR3 comprises 16 residues. The germline V gene encodes CDR1 SGHTA and CDR2 FQGNSA. V shed 1 base and J 5 bases; nucleotides not matched to a gene: 5. CDR3 in DNA: TGTGCCAGCAGCTTAGGACTAGCGGGAGATTGGGAGACCCAGTACTTC. Translating it yields CASSLGLAGDWETQYF.

Remarks on this clone: Other DNA sequences within the sample encode an identical CDR3. V and J are TRBV19 and TRBJ2-1; 8 bases fit TRBD1. Germline V CDR1 and CDR2: LNHDA, SQIVND (reference sequence). Losses at the gene ends were 5 bases for V and 1 base for J; bases not matched to a gene: 4. The CDR3 is made up of 15 amino acids. The CDR3 bases are TGTGCCAGTAGTCCGACAGGGGAGTCCTACAATGAGCAGTTCTTC. It translates to CASSPTGESYNEQFF.

The rearrangement joins TRBV7-9 to TRBJ1-5; D gene unclear. Trimming left V 5 bases short and J 6 bases short, with 17 bases between. Germline V gene data show CDR1 as SEHNR and CDR2 as FQNEAQ (reference sequence). The CDR3 is made up of 15 amino acids. The CDR3 protein is CASSRFDGPVQPQHF. CDR3 coding DNA: TGTGCCAGCAGCCGCTTTGACGGCCCGGTTCAGCCCCAGCATTTT. The full variable domain, completed using reference TRBV7-9 and TRBJ1-5, is DTGVSQNPRHKITKRGQNVTFRCDPISEHNRLYWYRQTLGQGPEFLTYFQNEAQLEKSRLLSDRFSAERPKGSFSTLEIQRTEQGDSAMYLCASSRFDGPVQPQHFGDGTRLSIL.

The chain recombines TRBV7-2 with TRBJ1-3; D gene ambiguous. Germline V gives CDR1 SGHTA, CDR2 FQGNSA. This CDR3 has 13 amino acids. V lost 1 base, J lost 4 bases, and 5 bases lay in between. For the CDR3, the DNA is TGTGCCAGCAGCTTAGGCGGGGGAAACACCATATATTTT. Translation: CASSLGGGNTIYF.

This clone appeared a single time. Distinct nucleotide sequences in the sample also encode this CDR3. The rearrangement joins TRBV27 to TRBJ1-1; D not certain. V was cut by 0 bases and J by 1 base, with 3 bases left in between. The CDR3 has 13 amino acids. Germline V gives CDR1 MNHEY, CDR2 SMNVEV (reference sequence). CDR3 amino acids: CASSLSRNTEAFF. The CDR3 DNA follows: TGTGCCAGCAGTTTATCTCGGAACACTGAAGCTTTCTTT.

This clone was seen just once. J is TRBJ2-1 and V is TRBV7-8, with 9 bases lining up with TRBD2. Germline V gene data show CDR1 as SGHVS and CDR2 as FQNEAQ. The V segment lost 1 base and the J segment 8 bases; nucleotides outside the gene matches: 3. This CDR3 region has 14 residues. This CDR3 is CASSLGTSAHEQFF. Written as DNA, the CDR3 is TGTGCCAGCAGCTTAGGGACTAGCGCCCATGAGCAGTTCTTC.

The chain combines TRBV2 with TRBJ2-2; D is uncertain. V was cut by 5 bases and J by 7 bases, with 14 bases left in between. CDR3 length: 14 amino acids. Germline CDR1 SNHLY, CDR2 FYNNEI. The CDR3 region is CASSRNLLVGELFF. CDR3 coding DNA: TGTGCCAGCAGTCGCAATTTATTGGTCGGGGAGCTGTTTTTT.

The rearrangement joins TRBV19 to TRBJ2-7; the match to TRBD1 covers 8 bases. Germline CDR1 LNHDA, CDR2 SQIVND (reference sequence). CDR3 length: 15 amino acids. After removal of 5 bases from V and 3 bases from J, the junction contained 9 bases not matched to a gene. CDR3 nucleotide sequence: TGTGCCAGTAGTTTATCGGGACAGGATAACTACGAGCAGTACTTC. Its protein is CASSLSGQDNYEQYF. Full variable domain (remainder filled in from reference TRBV19 and TRBJ2-7): DGGITQSPKYLFRKEGQNVTLSCEQNLNHDAMYWYRQDPGQGLRLIYYSQIVNDFQKGDIAEGYSVSREKKESFPLTVTSAQKNPTAFYLCASSLSGQDNYEQYFGPGTRLTVT.